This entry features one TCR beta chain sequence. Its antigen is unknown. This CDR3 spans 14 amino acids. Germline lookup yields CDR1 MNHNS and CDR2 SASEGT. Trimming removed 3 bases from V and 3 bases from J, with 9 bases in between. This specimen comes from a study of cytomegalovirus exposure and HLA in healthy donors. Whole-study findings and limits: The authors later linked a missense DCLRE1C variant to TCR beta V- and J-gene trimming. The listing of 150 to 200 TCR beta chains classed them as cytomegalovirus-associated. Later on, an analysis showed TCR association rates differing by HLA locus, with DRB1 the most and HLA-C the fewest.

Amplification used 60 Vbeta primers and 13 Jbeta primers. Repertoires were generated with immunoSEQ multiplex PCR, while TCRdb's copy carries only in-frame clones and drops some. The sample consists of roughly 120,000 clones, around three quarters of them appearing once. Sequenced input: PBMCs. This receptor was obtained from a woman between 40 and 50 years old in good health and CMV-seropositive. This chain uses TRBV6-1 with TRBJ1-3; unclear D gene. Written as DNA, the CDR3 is TGTGCCAGCAGTGAGTCGGGGTTTGGAAACACCATATATTTT. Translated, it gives CASSESGFGNTIYF.